This T cell receptor (beta chain) was sequenced in a study of blood T cell repertoires in COVID-19. Study overall: Material from acute and convalescent COVID-19 was sourced from the United States, Italy and Spain.

The V end lost 3 bases, the J end lost 0 bases, and 17 bases lay between the germline ends. Germline CDR1 LNHDA, CDR2 SQIVND (reference sequence). This CDR3 comprises 17 residues. Repertoires were generated with immunoSEQ multiplex PCR, while TCRdb's copy carries only in-frame clones and drops some. Of 85,000 or so clones in the sample, just over 85% are singletons; the top ten hold about 30%. The receptor was derived from a man aged 50 or older with active or convalescent COVID-19. Sample: peripheral blood. This rearrangement joins TRBV19 to TRBJ2-5; possible D gene TRBD2, 5 bases. The CDR3 protein is CASSMTWIERDQETQYF. The CDR3, as DNA: TGTGCCAGTAGTATGACCTGGATTGAGAGGGACCAAGAGACCCAGTACTTC.